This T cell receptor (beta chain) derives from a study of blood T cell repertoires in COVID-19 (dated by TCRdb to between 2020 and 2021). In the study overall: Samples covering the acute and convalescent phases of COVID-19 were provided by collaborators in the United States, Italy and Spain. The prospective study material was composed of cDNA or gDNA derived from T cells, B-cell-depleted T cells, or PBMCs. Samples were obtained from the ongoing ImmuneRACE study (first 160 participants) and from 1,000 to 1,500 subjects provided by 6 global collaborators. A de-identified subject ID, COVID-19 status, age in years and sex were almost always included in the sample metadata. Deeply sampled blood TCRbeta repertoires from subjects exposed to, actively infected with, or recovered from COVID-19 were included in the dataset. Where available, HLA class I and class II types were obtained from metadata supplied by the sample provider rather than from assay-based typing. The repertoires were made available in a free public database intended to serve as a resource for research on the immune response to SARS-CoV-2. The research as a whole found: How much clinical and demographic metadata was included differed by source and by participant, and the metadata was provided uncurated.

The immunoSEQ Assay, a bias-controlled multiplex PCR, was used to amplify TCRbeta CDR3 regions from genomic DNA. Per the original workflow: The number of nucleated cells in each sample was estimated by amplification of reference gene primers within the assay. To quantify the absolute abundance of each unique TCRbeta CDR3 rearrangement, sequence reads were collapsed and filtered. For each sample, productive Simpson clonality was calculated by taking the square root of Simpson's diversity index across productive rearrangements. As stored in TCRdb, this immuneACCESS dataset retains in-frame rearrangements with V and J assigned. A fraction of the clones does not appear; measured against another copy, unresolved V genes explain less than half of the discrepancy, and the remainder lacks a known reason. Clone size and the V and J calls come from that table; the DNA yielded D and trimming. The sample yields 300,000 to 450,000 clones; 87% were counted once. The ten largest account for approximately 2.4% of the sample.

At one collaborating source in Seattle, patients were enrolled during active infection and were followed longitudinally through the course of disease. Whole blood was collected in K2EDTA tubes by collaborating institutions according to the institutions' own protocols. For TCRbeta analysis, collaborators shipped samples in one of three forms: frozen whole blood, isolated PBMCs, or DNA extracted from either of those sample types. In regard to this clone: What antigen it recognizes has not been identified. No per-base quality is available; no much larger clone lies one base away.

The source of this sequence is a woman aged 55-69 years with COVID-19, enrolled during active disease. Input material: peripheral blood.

For the CDR3, the sequence is CASSDRGSRDTQYF. The nucleotide sequence reads TGTGCCAGCAGTGACAGGGGGAGTCGAGATACGCAGTATTTT. The sequence links TRBV2 to TRBJ2-3, with 7 central nucleotides matching TRBD1. From cysteine to phenylalanine, the CDR3 is 14 amino acids long. Only the CDR3 part of the read is kept: 42 bases, read in frame from the first base. CDR1 and CDR2 (SNHLY, FYNNEI) derive from the germline V gene. Clipping removes 3 bases from V and 5 bases from J, with 5 as the unmatched junction base count.